Following are 27 T cell receptor beta chains from one sample sequenced in a study of OX40 agonist ivuxolimab in advanced cancers. The table came from immunoSEQ multiplex PCR; TCRdb's copy has only in-frame clones and leaves some out. This repertoire shows around 69,000 clones, 65% to 90% found once; its top ten account for around 1.5%. This material consisted of CD4+ or CD8+ T cells sorted from blood, taken in a trial of the OX40 agonist ivuxolimab. The receptor set was obtained from an adult with an advanced solid tumor such as melanoma, head and neck, liver or kidney cancer.

The V and J genes are TRBV6-6 and TRBJ1-2; no reliable D call. The V gene's germline CDR1 is MNHNY and CDR2 SVGAGI (reference sequence). The CDR3 contains 15 residues. V gave up 2 bases and J gave up 2 bases, with 12 bases separating them. For the CDR3, the DNA is TGTGCCAGCAGTTACCCCCCTCTGGGGAACTATGGCTACACCTTC. Translation: CASSYPPLGNYGYTF.

The chain combines TRBV7-2 with TRBJ2-2; no firm D call. This CDR3 is 14 amino acids long. Germline CDR1 is SGHTA and CDR2 is FQGNSA. Trimming shortened V by 1 base and J by 1 base, and 4 bases separated the two germline ends. As DNA, the CDR3 is TGTGCCAGCAGCTTAGTGGGGAACACCGGGGAGCTGTTTTTT. Its translation: CASSLVGNTGELFF.

This chain links TRBV11-2 with TRBJ2-3; the D call may be TRBD1 or TRBD2 (5 bases each). Trimming pared 4 bases from V and 5 bases from J, leaving 16 bases between. CDR3 length: 15 amino acids. Germline V CDR1 and CDR2: SGHAT, FQNNGV. The CDR3 DNA reads as TGTGCCAGCAGCTCTGCCGGGGACCCCGAAGATACGCAGTATTTT. The encoded protein is CASSSAGDPEDTQYF.

The chain combines TRBV6-6 with TRBJ2-7; 9 bases match TRBD2. This CDR3 is built from 15 residues. V dropped 6 bases and J dropped 0; count of bases not matched to a gene: 6. CDR1 and CDR2 from the germline V gene are MNHNY and SVGAGI (reference sequence). The CDR3 loop reads CASRRLAESSYEQYF. In nucleotides, the CDR3 is TGTGCCAGCAGGAGACTAGCGGAGAGCTCCTACGAGCAGTACTTC.

This clone was picked up a small number of times. The chain carries TRBV10-3 and TRBJ1-1; 7 bases map to TRBD1. This CDR3 is built from 15 residues. Per the germline V gene, CDR1 is ENHRY and CDR2 is SYGVKD. Trimming removed 0 bases from V and 4 bases from J; junction bases left unmatched: 5. The chain's CDR3 is CAISESTRTGTEAFF. For the CDR3, the DNA is TGTGCCATCAGTGAGTCGACAAGGACAGGCACTGAAGCTTTCTTT.

V gene TRBV28 combines with J gene TRBJ2-3; 8 positions match TRBD1. Germline CDR1 and CDR2: MDHEN and SYDVKM. J lost 3 bases, V lost 8 bases, and 10 bases had no gene match. The CDR3 is made up of 15 amino acids. CDR3 residues: CASALGQGLTDTQYF. The CDR3 region has the DNA TGTGCCAGCGCCCTCGGACAGGGTCTGACAGATACGCAGTATTTT.

The V call is TRBV19, the J call TRBJ2-5, with D unclear. Germline V CDR1 and CDR2: LNHDA, SQIVND (reference sequence). The CDR3 totals 13 residues. V lost 3 bases and J 5 bases, leaving 10 bases between the germline ends. CDR3 in amino acids: CASSIIPKETQYF. In DNA, the CDR3 is TGTGCCAGTAGTATTATACCGAAGGAGACCCAGTACTTC.

The rearrangement uses TRBV5-6 and TRBJ2-7; 10 positions agree with TRBD1. CDR1 is SGHDT, CDR2 YYEEEE, per germline. This CDR3 has 15 residues. V dropped 4 bases and J dropped 3; count of bases not matched to a gene: 7. The CDR3: CASSLQRTGGYEQYF. The DNA for the CDR3 is TGTGCCAGCAGCCTACAACGGACAGGGGGCTACGAGCAGTACTTC.

This sequence joins TRBV2 and TRBJ2-7; a possible D gene is TRBD1 (5 bases). V was pared by 5 bases and J by 2 bases, with 10 bases between. The CDR3 sequence is 13 residues long. Germline V lookup: CDR1 SNHLY, CDR2 FYNNEI. The CDR3 protein is CASSLDRAYEQYF. CDR3 DNA: TGTGCCAGCAGTTTAGACAGAGCCTACGAGCAGTACTTC.

This clone was found once. The chain is built from TRBV28 and TRBJ1-4, with TRBD1 as a possible D gene (6 bases). Between the trimmed V and J ends, which lost 5 bases and 0 bases, there was a span of 10 bases. The CDR3 has 15 amino acids. The germline gives CDR1 MDHEN, CDR2 SYDVKM. Here the CDR3 DNA reads TGTGCCAGCAGTCGGGGGCTCGCAACTAATGAAAAACTGTTTTTT. Translated, it gives CASSRGLATNEKLFF.

The chain uses TRBV21-1 and TRBJ2-7. TRBV21-1 is a pseudogene. This CDR3 is built from 11 residues. This CDR3 reads CASSMDGGQYF. The CDR3 DNA reads as TGTGCCAGCAGCATGGACGGCGGGCAGTACTTC.

The V and J genes are TRBV12-1 and TRBJ2-7; the table names TRBD2, a call not compared with the DNA. TRBV12-1 is recorded as a pseudogene. The CDR3 consists of 15 residues. The CDR3 spells CASSAPGKTIYEQYF. The CDR3 bases are TGTGCCAGCAGCGCACCGGGAAAAACAATCTACGAGCAGTACTTC.

V is TRBV19 and J is TRBJ2-7, with D hard to call. The CDR3 is 16 amino acids. Trimming left V 3 bases short and J 2 bases short, with 17 bases between. Germline-derived CDR1 and CDR2 are LNHDA and SQIVND (reference sequence). The CDR3 DNA is TGTGCCAGTAGTATTGGCGCGACGTTCCCTCCCTACGAGCAGTACTTC. Encoded protein: CASSIGATFPPYEQYF.

V and J are TRBV11-2 and TRBJ2-1; tentatively, D is TRBD1 (5 bases). V lost 5 bases and J 5 bases, leaving 10 bases between the germline ends. Germline V gene sequence: CDR1 SGHAT, CDR2 FQNNGV. CDR3 size: 13 residues. The CDR3 bases are TGTGCCAGCAGCGCCGACAGAGACAATGAGCAGTTCTTC. Its translation is CASSADRDNEQFF.

This clone was seen a few times. The chain carries TRBV6-6 and TRBJ1-1; tentative D call: TRBD1 (5 bases). The CDR3 extends over 13 amino acids. V was pared by 7 bases and J by 5 bases, with 14 bases between. The V gene's germline CDR1 is MNHNY and CDR2 SVGAGI (reference sequence). CDR3 nucleotide sequence: TGTGCCAGCACCAAGGAGGGGAAGACTGAAGCTTTCTTT. Its translation is CASTKEGKTEAFF.

This clone was detected only a few times. V is TRBV5-4 and J is TRBJ2-7; 9 bases are a match to TRBD1. The V gene end was trimmed by 4 bases and the J gene end by 7 bases; junction bases not matched to a gene: 6. Germline assignment: CDR1 SGHNT and CDR2 YYREEE (reference sequence). The CDR3 is 13 residues long. DNA for the CDR3: TGTGCCAGCAGCCTCAGCGGGACAGGGGAGCAGTACTTC. The encoded protein is CASSLSGTGEQYF.

This sequence joins TRBV5-4 and TRBJ2-3, with D uncertain. The V gene's germline CDR1 is SGHNT and CDR2 YYREEE (reference sequence). V lost 1 base and J lost 5, with 8 bases in between. The CDR3 sequence is 13 residues long. CDR3 in amino acids: CASSLSDQDTQYF. CDR3 DNA: TGTGCCAGCAGCTTGTCGGACCAAGATACGCAGTATTTT. The full variable domain, in which reference TRBV5-4 and TRBJ2-3 provide the parts outside the CDR3, is ETGVTQSPTHLIKTRGQQVTLRCSSQSGHNTVSWYQQALGQGPQFIFQYYREEENGRGNFPPRFSGLQFPNYSSELNVNALELDDSALYLCASSLSDQDTQYFGPGTRLTVL.

This chain joins TRBV6-1 and TRBJ1-3; perhaps TRBD1 as D (6 bases). V lost 0 bases, J lost 3 bases, and 9 bases lay in between. The CDR3 is made up of 15 amino acids. Germline V gene data show CDR1 as MNHNS and CDR2 as SASEGT. The CDR3 is CASSEAQGYGNTIYF. The CDR3 DNA sequence: TGTGCCAGCAGTGAAGCACAGGGCTATGGAAACACCATATATTTT.

The V call is TRBV18, the J call TRBJ2-2, with 9 bases identical to TRBD2. The CDR3 covers 18 residues. V was clipped by 1 base and J by 6 bases; unmatched bases: 12. Looked up from germline, CDR1 is KGHSH and CDR2 is LQKENI. CDR3 in amino acids: CASSPQAGGPMGAGELFF. The CDR3 DNA reads TGTGCCAGCTCACCACAAGCGGGAGGACCGATGGGGGCCGGGGAGCTGTTTTTT.

The CDR3 sequence: CAITSGTYEQYF. CDR3 DNA sequence: TGTGCCATCACCTCAGGCACCTACGAGCAGTACTTC. V gene TRBV10-3 combines with J gene TRBJ2-7, with unresolved D. Trimming removed 7 bases from V and 2 bases from J, with 9 bases in between. Germline CDR1 is ENHRY and CDR2 is SYGVKD. This CDR3 has 12 residues.

The chain joins TRBV28 to TRBJ1-5, with 10 bases lining up with TRBD1. The CDR3 runs 16 residues. Germline-derived CDR1 and CDR2 are MDHEN and SYDVKM. The junction had 10 bases not matched to a gene; V was cut back by 9 bases and J by 2 bases. The CDR3 nucleotides read TGTGCCAGTAGACAGGGGGCTGATTCTCGCAATCAGCCCCAGCATTTT. Translated: CASRQGADSRNQPQHF.

V and J are TRBV9 and TRBJ2-5; 7 nucleotides match TRBD1. Per the germline V gene, CDR1 is SGDLS and CDR2 is YYNGEE. This CDR3 contains 14 residues. V lost 4 bases, J lost 5 bases, and 8 bases stayed unmatched. DNA for the CDR3: TGTGCCAGCAGCACCCGACAGGGAACGGAGACCCAGTACTTC. Encoded protein: CASSTRQGTETQYF.

The chain couples TRBV6-5 to TRBJ2-1, with TRBD2 matching over 12 bases. This CDR3 has 13 amino acids. Germline CDR1 MNHEY, CDR2 SVGAGI. The V and J ends lost 6 bases and 10 bases, in that order; junction bases with no gene match: 4. The CDR3 reads CASRELAGGEQFF. The CDR3 nucleotides read TGTGCCAGCAGAGAACTAGCGGGAGGAGAGCAGTTCTTC.

V is TRBV4-3 and J is TRBJ1-2, with 7 bases that match TRBD1. The CDR3 spans 16 residues. CDR1 is LGHNA, CDR2 YSLEER, per germline. J gave up 0 bases and V 5 bases, and 9 bases lay outside the gene matches. DNA of the CDR3: TGCGCCAGCAGCGGAGGGGGCAGCTTAGCTAACTATGGCTACACCTTC. Translating gives CASSGGGSLANYGYTF.

V usage is TRBV6-1 and J usage is TRBJ2-3; TRBD2 matches 12 bases. V gave up 8 bases and J gave up 4 bases; unmatched junction bases: 4. The CDR3 loop spans 14 amino acids. Per germline, CDR1 MNHNS and CDR2 SASEGT. CDR3: CASLLAGGADTQYF. CDR3 nucleotide sequence: TGTGCCAGCCTCCTAGCGGGAGGGGCAGATACGCAGTATTTT.

This clone was detected a few times. In nucleotides, the CDR3 is TGTGCCACCAGCACGGGGGATTGGAGCACAGATACGCAGTATTTT. As protein: CATSTGDWSTDTQYF. The rearrangement links TRBV15 to TRBJ2-3, with D possibly being TRBD2 (6 bases). This CDR3 contains 15 residues. V was cut by 4 bases and J by 0 bases, with 11 bases left in between. The V gene's germline CDR1 is LNHNV and CDR2 YYDKDF (reference sequence).

This clone was observed a few times. The rearrangement uses TRBV7-2 and TRBJ2-7; 12 positions agree with TRBD2. The CDR3 is made up of 14 amino acids. Germline V lookup: CDR1 SGHTA, CDR2 FQGNSA. The J segment lost 7 bases and the V segment lost 10 bases, leaving 11 bases of the junction unmatched. The CDR3 DNA follows: TGTGCCACCACCCTAGCGGGAGGGCCTGGGGAGCAGTACTTC. Amino acid sequence: CATTLAGGPGEQYF.